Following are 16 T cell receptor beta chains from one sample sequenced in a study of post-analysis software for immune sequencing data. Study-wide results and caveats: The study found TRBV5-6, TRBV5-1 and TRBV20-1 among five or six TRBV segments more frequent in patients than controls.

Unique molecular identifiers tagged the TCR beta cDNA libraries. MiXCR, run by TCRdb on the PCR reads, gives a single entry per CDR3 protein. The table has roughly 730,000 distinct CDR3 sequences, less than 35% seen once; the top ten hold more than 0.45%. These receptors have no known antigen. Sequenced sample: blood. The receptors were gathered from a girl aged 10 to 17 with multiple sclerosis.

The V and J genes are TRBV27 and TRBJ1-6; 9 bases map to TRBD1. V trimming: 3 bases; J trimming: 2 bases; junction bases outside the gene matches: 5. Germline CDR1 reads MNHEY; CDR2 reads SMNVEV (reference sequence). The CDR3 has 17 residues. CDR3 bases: TGTGCCAGCAGTTTCACAACAGGGGGCGCCTATAATTCACCCCTCCACTTT. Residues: CASSFTTGGAYNSPLHF.

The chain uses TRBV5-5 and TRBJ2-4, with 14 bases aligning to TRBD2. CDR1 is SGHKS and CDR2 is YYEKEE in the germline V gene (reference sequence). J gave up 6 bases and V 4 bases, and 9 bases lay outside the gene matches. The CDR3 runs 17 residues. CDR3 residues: CASSRGTSGGVGNIQYF. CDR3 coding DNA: TGTGCCAGCAGCCGAGGGACTAGCGGGGGAGTGGGAAACATTCAGTACTTC.

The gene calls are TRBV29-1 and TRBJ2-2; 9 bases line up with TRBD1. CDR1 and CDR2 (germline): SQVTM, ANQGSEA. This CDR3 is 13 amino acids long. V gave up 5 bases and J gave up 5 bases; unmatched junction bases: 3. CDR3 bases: TGCAGCGTTACAGGGGGCAGAACCGGGGAGCTGTTTTTT. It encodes CSVTGGRTGELFF.

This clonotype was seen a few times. CDR3 nucleotide sequence: TGTGCCAGCAGTTACCAGCTGACAGGGAGCCGCTACACCTTC. This encodes CASSYQLTGSRYTF. The V and J genes are TRBV6-5 and TRBJ1-2; 7 bases are a match to TRBD1. With 2 bases clipped from V and 9 bases from J, the junction kept 9 bases outside the gene matches. The CDR3 spans 14 residues. CDR1 is MNHEY and CDR2 is SVGAGI in the germline V gene.

This CDR3 is CSAAARDGDTQYF. CDR3 sequence (DNA): TGCAGCGCCGCGGCGAGGGACGGAGATACGCAGTATTTT. The chain carries TRBV29-1 and TRBJ2-3; D tentatively fits TRBD1 or TRBD2 (5 bases each). Germline CDR1 and CDR2: SQVTM and ANQGSEA. This CDR3 spans 13 amino acids. Trimming shortened V by 7 bases and J by 5 bases, and 16 bases separated the two germline ends.

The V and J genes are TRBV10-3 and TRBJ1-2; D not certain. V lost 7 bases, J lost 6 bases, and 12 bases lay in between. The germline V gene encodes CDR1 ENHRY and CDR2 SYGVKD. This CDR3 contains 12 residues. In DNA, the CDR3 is TGTGCCATCAAGCGCCCGTATGATGGCTACACCTTC. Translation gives CAIKRPYDGYTF.

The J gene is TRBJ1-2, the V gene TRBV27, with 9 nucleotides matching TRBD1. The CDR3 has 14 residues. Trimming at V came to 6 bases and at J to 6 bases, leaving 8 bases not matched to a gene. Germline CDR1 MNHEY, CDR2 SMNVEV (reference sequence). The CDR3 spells CASSRQGDIDGYTF. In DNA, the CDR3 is TGTGCCAGCAGCCGACAGGGGGACATTGATGGCTACACCTTC.

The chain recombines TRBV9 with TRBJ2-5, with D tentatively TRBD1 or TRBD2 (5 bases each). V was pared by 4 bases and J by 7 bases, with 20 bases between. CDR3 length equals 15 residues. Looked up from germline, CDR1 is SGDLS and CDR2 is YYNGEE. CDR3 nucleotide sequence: TGTGCCAGCAGCCCGGGACCAACCCTCACCGCGACCCAGTACTTC. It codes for CASSPGPTLTATQYF.

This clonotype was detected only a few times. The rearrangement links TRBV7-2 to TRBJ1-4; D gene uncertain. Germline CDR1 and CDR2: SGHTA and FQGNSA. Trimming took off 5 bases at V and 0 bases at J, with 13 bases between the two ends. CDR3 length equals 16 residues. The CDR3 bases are TGTGCCAGCAGCCCCCGGACGGGCTCAACTAATGAAAAACTGTTTTTT. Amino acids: CASSPRTGSTNEKLFF.

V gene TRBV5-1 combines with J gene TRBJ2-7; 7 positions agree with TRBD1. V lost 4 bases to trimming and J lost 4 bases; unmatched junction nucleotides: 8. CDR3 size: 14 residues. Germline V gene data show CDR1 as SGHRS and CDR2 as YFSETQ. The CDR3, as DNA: TGCGCCAGCAGCATGTCCGGGACAGAATACGAGCAGTACTTC. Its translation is CASSMSGTEYEQYF.

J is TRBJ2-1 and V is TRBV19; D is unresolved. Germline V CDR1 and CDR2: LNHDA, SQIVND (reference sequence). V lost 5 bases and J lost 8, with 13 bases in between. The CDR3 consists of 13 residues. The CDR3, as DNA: TGTGCCAGTAGTGACGGCTACGGGTATGAGCAGTTCTTC. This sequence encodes CASSDGYGYEQFF.

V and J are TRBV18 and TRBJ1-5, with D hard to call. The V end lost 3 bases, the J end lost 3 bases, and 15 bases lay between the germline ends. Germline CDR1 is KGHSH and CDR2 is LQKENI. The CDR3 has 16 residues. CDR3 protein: CASSPSGGTINQPQHF. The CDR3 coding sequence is TGTGCCAGCTCACCTTCGGGAGGAACGATCAATCAGCCCCAGCATTTT.

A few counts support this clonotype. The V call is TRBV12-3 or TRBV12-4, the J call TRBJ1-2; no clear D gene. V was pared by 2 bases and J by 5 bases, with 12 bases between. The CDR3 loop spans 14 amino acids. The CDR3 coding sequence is TGTGCCAGCAGTTTAAATAGGGTCGGATATGGCTACACCTTC. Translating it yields CASSLNRVGYGYTF.

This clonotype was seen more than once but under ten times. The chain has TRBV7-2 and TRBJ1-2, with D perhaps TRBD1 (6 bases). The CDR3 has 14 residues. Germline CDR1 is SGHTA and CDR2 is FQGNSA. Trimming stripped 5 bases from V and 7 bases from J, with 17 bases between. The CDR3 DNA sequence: TGTGCCAGCAGCCGACTGTTCAGGGGTAGTGGCTACACCTTC. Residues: CASSRLFRGSGYTF.

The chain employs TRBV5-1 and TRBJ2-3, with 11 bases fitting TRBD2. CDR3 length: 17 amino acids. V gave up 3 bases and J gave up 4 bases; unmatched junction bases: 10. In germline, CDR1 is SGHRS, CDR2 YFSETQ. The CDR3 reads CASSSPNSGGAPDTQYF. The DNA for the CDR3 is TGCGCCAGCAGCTCCCCCAATAGCGGGGGGGCCCCAGATACGCAGTATTTT.

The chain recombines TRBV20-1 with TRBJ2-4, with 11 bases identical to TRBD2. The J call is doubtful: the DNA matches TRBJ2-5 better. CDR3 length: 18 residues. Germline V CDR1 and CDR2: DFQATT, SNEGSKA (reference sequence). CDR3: CSARAKPRASGRQETQYF. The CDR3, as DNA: TGCAGTGCTAGGGCTAAACCCCGGGCTAGCGGGAGGCAAGAGACCCAGTACTTC.